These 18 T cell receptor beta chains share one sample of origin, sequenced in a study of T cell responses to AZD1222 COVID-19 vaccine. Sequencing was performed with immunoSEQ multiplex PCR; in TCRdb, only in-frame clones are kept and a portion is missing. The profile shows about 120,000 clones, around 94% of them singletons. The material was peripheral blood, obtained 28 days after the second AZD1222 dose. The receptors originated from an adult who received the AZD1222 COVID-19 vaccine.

The CDR3 is CASSSRKETQYF. In DNA form, the CDR3 reads TGTGCCAGCAGCTCACGAAAAGAGACCCAGTACTTC. This chain links TRBV13 with TRBJ2-5, with D unresolved. V lost 4 bases to trimming and J lost 3 bases, with 6 bases between them. The germline CDR1 and CDR2 sequences are PRHDT and FYEKMQ (reference sequence). The CDR3 totals 12 residues.

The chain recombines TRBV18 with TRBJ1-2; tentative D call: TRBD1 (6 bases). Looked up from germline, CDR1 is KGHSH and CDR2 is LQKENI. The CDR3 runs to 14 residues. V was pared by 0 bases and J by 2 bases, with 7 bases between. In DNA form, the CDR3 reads TGTGCCAGCTCACCACCGGACAGCAACTATGGCTACACCTTC. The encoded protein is CASSPPDSNYGYTF. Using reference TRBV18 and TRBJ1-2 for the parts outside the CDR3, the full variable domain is NAGVMQNPRHLVRRRGQEARLRCSPMKGHSHVYWYRQLPEEGLKFMVYLQKENIIDESGMPKERFSAEFPKEGPSILRIQQVVRGDSAAYFCASSPPDSNYGYTFGSGTRLTVV.

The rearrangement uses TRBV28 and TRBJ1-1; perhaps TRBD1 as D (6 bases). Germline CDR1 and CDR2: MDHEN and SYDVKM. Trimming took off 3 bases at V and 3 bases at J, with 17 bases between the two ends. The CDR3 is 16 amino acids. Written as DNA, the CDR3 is TGTGCCAGCAGTTTCAGTCGTCGAAGGGGGGACACTGAAGCTTTCTTT. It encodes CASSFSRRRGDTEAFF.

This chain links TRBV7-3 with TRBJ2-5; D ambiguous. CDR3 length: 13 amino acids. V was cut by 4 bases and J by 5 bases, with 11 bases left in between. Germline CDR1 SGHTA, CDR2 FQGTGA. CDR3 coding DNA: TGTGCCAGCAGCTGGTCAGAGAGGGAGACCCAGTACTTC. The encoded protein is CASSWSERETQYF. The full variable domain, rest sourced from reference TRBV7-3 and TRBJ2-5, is GAGVSQTPSNKVTEKGKYVELRCDPISGHTALYWYRQSLGQGPEFLIYFQGTGAADDSGLPNDRFFAVRPEGSVSTLKIQRTERGDSAVYLCASSWSERETQYFGPGTRLLVL.

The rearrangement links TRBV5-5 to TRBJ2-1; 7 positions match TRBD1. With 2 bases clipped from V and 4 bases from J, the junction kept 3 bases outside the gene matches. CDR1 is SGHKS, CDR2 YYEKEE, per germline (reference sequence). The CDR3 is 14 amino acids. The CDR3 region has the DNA TGTGCCAGCAGCTTTCCGGGACAGTACAATGAGCAGTTCTTC. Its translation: CASSFPGQYNEQFF.

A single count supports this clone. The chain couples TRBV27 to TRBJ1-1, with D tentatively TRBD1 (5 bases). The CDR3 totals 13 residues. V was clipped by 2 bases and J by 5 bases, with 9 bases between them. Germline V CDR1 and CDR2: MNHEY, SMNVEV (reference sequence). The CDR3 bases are TGTGCCAGCAGTTTAATGGGGGATACTGAAGCTTTCTTT. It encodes CASSLMGDTEAFF.

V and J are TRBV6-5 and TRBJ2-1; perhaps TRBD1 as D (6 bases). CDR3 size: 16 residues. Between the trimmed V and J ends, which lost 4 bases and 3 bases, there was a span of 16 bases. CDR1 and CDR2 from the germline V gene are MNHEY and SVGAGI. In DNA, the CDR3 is TGTGCCAGCAGTTTGGGCCAGGGGCCAATCTACAATGAGCAGTTCTTC. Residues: CASSLGQGPIYNEQFF.

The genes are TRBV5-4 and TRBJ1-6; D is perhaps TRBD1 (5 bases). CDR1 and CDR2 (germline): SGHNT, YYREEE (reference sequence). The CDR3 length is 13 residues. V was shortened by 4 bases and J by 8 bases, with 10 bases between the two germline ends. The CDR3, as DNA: TGTGCCAGCAGCCCAGAGGGGTATTCACCCCTCCACTTT. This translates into CASSPEGYSPLHF.

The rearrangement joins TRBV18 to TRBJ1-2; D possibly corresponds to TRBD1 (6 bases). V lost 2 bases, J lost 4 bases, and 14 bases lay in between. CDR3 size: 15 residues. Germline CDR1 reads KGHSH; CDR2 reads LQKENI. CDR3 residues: CASSPASGVGYGYTF. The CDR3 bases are TGTGCCAGCTCACCAGCTTCAGGGGTTGGCTATGGCTACACCTTC. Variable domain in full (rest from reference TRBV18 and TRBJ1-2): NAGVMQNPRHLVRRRGQEARLRCSPMKGHSHVYWYRQLPEEGLKFMVYLQKENIIDESGMPKERFSAEFPKEGPSILRIQQVVRGDSAAYFCASSPASGVGYGYTFGSGTRLTVV.

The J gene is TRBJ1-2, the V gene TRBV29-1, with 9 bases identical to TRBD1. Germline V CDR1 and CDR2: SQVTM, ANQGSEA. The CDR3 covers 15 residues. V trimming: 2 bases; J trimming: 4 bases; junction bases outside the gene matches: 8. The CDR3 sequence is CSVEWGTGWGYGYTF. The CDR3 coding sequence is TGCAGCGTTGAATGGGGGACAGGGTGGGGCTATGGCTACACCTTC.

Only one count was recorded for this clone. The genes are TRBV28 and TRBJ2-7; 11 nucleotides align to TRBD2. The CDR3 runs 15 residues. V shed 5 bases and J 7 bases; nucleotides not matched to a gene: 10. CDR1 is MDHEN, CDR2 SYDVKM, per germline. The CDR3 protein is CASSTPQTSGVEQYF. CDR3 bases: TGTGCCAGCAGTACTCCCCAGACTAGCGGGGTTGAGCAGTACTTC.

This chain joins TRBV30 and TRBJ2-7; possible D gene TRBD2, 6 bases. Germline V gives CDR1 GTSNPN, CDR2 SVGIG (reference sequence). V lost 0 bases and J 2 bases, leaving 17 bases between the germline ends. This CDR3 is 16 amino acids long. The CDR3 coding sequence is TGTGCCTGGAGTGTCTCCCCCGGGGGTAAGGCCTACGAGCAGTACTTC. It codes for CAWSVSPGGKAYEQYF.

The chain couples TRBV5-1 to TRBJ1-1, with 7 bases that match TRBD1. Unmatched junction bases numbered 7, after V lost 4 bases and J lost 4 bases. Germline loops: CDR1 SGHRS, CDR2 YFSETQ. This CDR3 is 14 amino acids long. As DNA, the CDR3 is TGCGCCAGCAGCCCGGGTACAGGGGCCACTGAAGCTTTCTTT. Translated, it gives CASSPGTGATEAFF.

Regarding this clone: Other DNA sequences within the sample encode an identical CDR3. DNA for the CDR3: TGTGCCAGCAGCCCTTCCTACGAGCAGTACTTC. Translating gives CASSPSYEQYF. The chain combines TRBV7-9 with TRBJ2-7; D uncertain. Germline V gene sequence: CDR1 SEHNR, CDR2 FQNEAQ (reference sequence). The V end lost 5 bases, the J end lost 1 base, and 3 bases lay between the germline ends. CDR3 length equals 11 residues.

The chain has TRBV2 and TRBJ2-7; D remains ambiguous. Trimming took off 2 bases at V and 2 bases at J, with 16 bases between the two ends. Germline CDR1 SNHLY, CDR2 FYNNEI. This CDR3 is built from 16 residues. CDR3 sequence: CASSENLDLQAYEQYF. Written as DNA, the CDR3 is TGTGCCAGCAGTGAAAATTTAGATCTGCAAGCCTACGAGCAGTACTTC.

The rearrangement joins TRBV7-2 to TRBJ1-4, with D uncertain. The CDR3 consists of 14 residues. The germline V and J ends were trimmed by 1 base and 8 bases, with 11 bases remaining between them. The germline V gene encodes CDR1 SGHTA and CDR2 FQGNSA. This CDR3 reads CASSLDTGGEKLFF. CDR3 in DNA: TGTGCCAGCAGCTTAGATACTGGCGGGGAAAAACTGTTTTTT.

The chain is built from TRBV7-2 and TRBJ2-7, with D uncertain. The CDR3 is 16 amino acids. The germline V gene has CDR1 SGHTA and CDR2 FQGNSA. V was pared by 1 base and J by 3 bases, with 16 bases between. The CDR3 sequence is CASSLVAVSVYYEQYF. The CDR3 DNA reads TGTGCCAGCAGCTTAGTCGCGGTGAGCGTGTACTACGAGCAGTACTTC. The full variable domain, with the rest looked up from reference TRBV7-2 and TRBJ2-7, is GAGVSQSPSNKVTEKGKDVELRCDPISGHTALYWYRQSLGQGLEFLIYFQGNSAPDKSGLPSDRFSAERTGGSVSTLTIQRTQQEDSAVYLCASSLVAVSVYYEQYFGPGTRLTVT.

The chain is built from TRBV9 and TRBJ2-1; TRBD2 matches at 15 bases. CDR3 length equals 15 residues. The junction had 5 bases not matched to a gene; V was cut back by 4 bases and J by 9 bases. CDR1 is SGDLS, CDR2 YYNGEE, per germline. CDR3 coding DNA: TGTGCCAGCAGCCCCATGGGACTAGCGGGAGGTGAGCAGTTCTTC. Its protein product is CASSPMGLAGGEQFF.